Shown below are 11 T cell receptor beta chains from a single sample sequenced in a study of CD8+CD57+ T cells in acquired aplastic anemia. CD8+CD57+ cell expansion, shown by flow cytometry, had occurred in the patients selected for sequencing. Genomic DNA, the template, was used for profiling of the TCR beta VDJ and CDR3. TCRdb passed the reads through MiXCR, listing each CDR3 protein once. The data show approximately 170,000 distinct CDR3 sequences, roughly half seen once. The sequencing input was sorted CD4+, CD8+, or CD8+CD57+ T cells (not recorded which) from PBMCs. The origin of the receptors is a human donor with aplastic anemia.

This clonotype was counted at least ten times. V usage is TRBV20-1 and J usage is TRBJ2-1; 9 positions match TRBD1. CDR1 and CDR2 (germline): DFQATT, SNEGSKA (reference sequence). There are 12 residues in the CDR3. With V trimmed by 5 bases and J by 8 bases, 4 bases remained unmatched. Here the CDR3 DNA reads TGCAGTGCTGGAAGGACAGGGGATGAGCAGTTCTTC. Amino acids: CSAGRTGDEQFF.

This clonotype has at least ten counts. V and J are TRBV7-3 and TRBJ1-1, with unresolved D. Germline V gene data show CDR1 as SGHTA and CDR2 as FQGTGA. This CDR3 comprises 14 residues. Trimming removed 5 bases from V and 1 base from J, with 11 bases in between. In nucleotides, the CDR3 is TGTGCCAGCAGCCAAGGACCCGGGAACACTGAAGCTTTCTTT. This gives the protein CASSQGPGNTEAFF.

Written as DNA, the CDR3 is TGTGCCACCAGCAGAGATGATAGCGGGAGGAACTACGAGCAGTACGTC. Protein product: CATSRDDSGRNYEQYV. The chain has TRBV15 and TRBJ2-7; 10 bases fit TRBD2. Germline CDR1 reads LNHNV; CDR2 reads YYDKDF (reference sequence). V lost 0 bases and J lost 3; bases outside the gene matches: 5. The CDR3 runs 16 residues.

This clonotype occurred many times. Written as DNA, the CDR3 is TGTGCCAGTAGTCAACAGGGTGGGGTGACCGGGGAGCTGTTTTTT. It is translated as CASSQQGGVTGELFF. The chain uses TRBV19 and TRBJ2-2, with D perhaps TRBD1 (6 bases). The germline V and J ends were trimmed by 5 bases and 5 bases, with 15 bases remaining between them. The CDR3 totals 15 residues. CDR1 is LNHDA, CDR2 SQIVND, per germline (reference sequence). Filled out from reference TRBV19 and TRBJ2-2, the complete variable domain reads DGGITQSPKYLFRKEGQNVTLSCEQNLNHDAMYWYRQDPGQGLRLIYYSQIVNDFQKGDIAEGYSVSREKKESFPLTVTSAQKNPTAFYLCASSQQGGVTGELFFGEGSRLTVL.

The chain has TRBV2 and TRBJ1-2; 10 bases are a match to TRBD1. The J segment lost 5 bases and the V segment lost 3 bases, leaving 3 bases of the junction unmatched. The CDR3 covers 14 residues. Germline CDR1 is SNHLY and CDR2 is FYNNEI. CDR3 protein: CASSETGGGYGYTF. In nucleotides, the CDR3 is TGTGCCAGCAGTGAGACAGGGGGCGGGTATGGCTACACCTTC. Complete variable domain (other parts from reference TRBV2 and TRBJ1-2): EPEVTQTPSHQVTQMGQEVILRCVPISNHLYFYWYRQILGQKVEFLVSFYNNEISEKSEIFDDQFSVERPDGSNFTLKIRSTKLEDSAMYFCASSETGGGYGYTFGSGTRLTVV.

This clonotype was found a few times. CDR3 loop: CASSPYLGGNYEQYF. CDR3 coding DNA: TGTGCCAGTAGTCCCTATCTCGGAGGGAACTACGAGCAGTACTTC. V gene TRBV19 combines with J gene TRBJ2-5, with D maybe TRBD2 (6 bases). The tail of the sequence fits TRBJ2-7 better, so the J call may be wrong. The CDR3 contains 15 residues. Germline assignment: CDR1 LNHDA and CDR2 SQIVND (reference sequence).

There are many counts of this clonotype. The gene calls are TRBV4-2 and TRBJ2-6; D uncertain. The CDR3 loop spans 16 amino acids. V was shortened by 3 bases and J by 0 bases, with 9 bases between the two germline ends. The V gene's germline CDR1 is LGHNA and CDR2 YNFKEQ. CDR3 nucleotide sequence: TGTGCCAGCAGCCAGGAGAGGAGCTCTGGGGCCAACGTCCTGACTTTC. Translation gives CASSQERSSGANVLTF.

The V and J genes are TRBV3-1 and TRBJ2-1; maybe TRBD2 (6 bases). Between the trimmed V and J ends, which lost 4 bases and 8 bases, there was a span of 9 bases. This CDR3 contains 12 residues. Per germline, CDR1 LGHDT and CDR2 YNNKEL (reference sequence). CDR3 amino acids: CASSRWGDEQFF. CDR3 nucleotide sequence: TGTGCCAGCAGCCGATGGGGGGATGAGCAGTTCTTC.

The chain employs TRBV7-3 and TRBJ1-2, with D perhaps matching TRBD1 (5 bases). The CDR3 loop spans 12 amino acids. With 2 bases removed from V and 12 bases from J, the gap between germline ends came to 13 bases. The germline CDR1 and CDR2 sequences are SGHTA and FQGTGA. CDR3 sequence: CASSLGGTGNTF. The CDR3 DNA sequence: TGTGCCAGCAGCTTAGGGGGGACTGGAAACACCTTC.

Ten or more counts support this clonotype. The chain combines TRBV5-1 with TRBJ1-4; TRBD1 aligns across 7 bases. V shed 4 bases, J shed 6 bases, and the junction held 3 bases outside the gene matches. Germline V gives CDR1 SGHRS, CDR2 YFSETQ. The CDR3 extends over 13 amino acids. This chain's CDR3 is CASSTGTDEKLFF. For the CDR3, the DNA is TGCGCCAGCAGCACTGGGACAGATGAAAAACTGTTTTTT.

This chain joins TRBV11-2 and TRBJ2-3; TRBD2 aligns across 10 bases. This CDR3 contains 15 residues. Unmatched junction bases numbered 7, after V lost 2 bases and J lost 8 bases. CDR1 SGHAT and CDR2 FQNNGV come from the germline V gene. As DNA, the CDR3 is TGTGCCAGCAGCTTACGGCCTAGCGGGGGATCTACGCAGTATTTT. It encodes CASSLRPSGGSTQYF.